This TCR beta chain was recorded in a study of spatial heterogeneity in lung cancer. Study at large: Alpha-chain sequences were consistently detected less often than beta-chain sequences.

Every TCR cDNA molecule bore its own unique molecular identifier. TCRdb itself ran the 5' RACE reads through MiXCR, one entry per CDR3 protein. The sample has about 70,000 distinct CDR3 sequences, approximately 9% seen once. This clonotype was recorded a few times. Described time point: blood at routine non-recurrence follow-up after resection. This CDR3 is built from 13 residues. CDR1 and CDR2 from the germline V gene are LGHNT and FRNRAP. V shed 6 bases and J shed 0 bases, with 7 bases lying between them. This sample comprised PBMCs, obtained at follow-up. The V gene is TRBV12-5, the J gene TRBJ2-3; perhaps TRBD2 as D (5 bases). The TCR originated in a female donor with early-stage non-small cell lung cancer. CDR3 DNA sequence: TGTGCTAGTGGATGGACTAGCACAGATACGCAGTATTTT. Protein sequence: CASGWTSTDTQYF.